Listed below are T cell receptor beta chains from one sample, sequenced in a study of blood T cell repertoires in COVID-19. The protocol was immunoSEQ multiplex PCR, while the TCRdb copy is restricted to in-frame clones and leaves out a portion. The sample yields fewer than 350,000 clones, around 85% seen once. The specimen was PBMCs or T cells enriched from blood (not recorded which). The receptors here all came from a man aged 30 to 39 who had recovered from COVID-19. The CDR3 runs from the conserved cysteine through the conserved F or W. Clone size appears in some rows only: once, few, many, or a class for an expanded clone.

abundance,v_gene,j_gene,CDR3aa
.,TRBV4-3,TRBJ2-1,CASSHEVGEGQFF
.,TRBV19,TRBJ1-1,CASSIVGGIAEAFF
.,TRBV27,TRBJ1-3,CASSMTGAPGNTIYF
.,TRBV3-1/TRBV3-2,TRBJ2-1,CASSQNSRTTYNEQFF
.,TRBV7-9,TRBJ1-4,CASSLAGTGSEKLFF
once,TRBV9,TRBJ2-1,CASSPGQGTGNEQFF
.,TRBV19,TRBJ1-6,CASSRTTGGSPLHF
.,TRBV5-1,TRBJ2-1,CASSSRVAGMDEQFF
.,TRBV7-6,TRBJ2-2,CASSLGGTGELFF
once,TRBV30,TRBJ1-5,CAWSGVGDQPQHF
.,TRBV6-5,TRBJ1-2,CASGQRQGALGYTF
.,TRBV7-2,TRBJ1-2,CASSYYFYGYTF
.,TRBV11-2,TRBJ1-6,CASSTIRGPGNSPLHF
.,TRBV24-1,TRBJ1-2,CATSDLSRENGYTF
.,TRBV14,TRBJ1-2,CASSLRREGYGYTF
.,TRBV5-1,TRBJ2-7,CASSLDREWVYEQYF
.,TRBV19,TRBJ1-1,CASSARGKTANTEAFF
.,TRBV7-2,TRBJ2-1,CASSPSGRGGNEQFF